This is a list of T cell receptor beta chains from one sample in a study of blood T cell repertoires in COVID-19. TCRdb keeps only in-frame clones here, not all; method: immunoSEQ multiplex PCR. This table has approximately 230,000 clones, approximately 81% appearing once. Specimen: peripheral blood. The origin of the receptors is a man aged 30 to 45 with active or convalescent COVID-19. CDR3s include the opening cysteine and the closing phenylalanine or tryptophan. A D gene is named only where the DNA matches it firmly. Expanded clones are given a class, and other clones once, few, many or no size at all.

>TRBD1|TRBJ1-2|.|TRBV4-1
CASSQPGQGAGGYTF
TGCGCCAGCAGCCAACCGGGACAGGGGGCGGGTGGCTACACCTTC
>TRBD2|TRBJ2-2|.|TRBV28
CATQLAGAGTGELFF
TGTGCCACTCAACTAGCGGGAGCGGGCACCGGGGAGCTGTTTTTT
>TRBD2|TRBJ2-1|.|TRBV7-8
CASKGRGSRDEQFF
TGTGCCAGCAAGGGGCGCGGGAGTAGGGATGAGCAGTTCTTC
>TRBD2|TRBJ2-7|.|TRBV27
CASSSEGLAGVYEQYF
TGTGCCAGCAGTTCAGAGGGACTAGCGGGGGTATACGAGCAGTACTTC
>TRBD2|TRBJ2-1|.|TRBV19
CASSIGSGGDLLDEQFF
TGTGCCAGTAGTATAGGGAGCGGGGGGGATCTTTTGGATGAGCAGTTCTTC
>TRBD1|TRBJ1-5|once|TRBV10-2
CASSDPNRGPLQPQHF
TGCGCCAGCAGTGATCCGAACAGGGGGCCCCTTCAGCCCCAGCATTTT
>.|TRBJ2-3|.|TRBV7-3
CASSQKGLAVTDTQYF
TGTGCCAGCAGTCAAAAGGGATTAGCGGTCACAGATACGCAGTATTTT
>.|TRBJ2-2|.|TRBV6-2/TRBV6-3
CASSQNTGELFF
TGTGCCAGCAGTCAAAACACCGGGGAGCTGTTTTTT
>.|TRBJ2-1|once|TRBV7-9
CASSLIGTGRREADEQFF
TGTGCCAGCAGCTTAATTGGGACAGGCCGACGGGAGGCGGATGAGCAGTTCTTC
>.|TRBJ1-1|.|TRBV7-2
CASSLAGTNTEAFF
TGTGCCAGCAGCTTAGCTGGGACAAACACTGAAGCTTTCTTT
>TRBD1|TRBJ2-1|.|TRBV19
CASSITRDSYNEQFF
TGTGCCAGTAGTATCACCCGGGACAGTTACAATGAGCAGTTCTTC
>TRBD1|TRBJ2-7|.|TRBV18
CASSFRDRAYEQYF
TGTGCCAGCTCCTTCCGGGACAGGGCTTACGAGCAGTACTTC
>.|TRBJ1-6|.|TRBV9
CASSVDGGNSPLHF
TGTGCCAGCAGCGTAGATGGAGGGAATTCACCCCTCCACTTT
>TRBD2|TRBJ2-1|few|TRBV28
CASSLAGGVYNEQFF
TGTGCCAGCAGTTTAGCGGGAGGGGTCTACAATGAGCAGTTCTTC
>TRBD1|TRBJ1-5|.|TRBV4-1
CASSQKITGENQPQHF
TGCGCCAGCAGCCAAAAAATTACAGGGGAAAATCAGCCCCAGCATTTT
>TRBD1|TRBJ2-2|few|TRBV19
CASSPGTAANTGELFF
TGTGCCAGTAGTCCCGGGACAGCCGCGAACACCGGGGAGCTGTTTTTT
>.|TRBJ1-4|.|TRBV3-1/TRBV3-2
CASSQIRDYEKLFF
TGTGCCAGCAGCCAAATCCGGGACTACGAAAAACTGTTTTTT
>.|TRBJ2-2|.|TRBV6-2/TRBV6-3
CASSYGPRGELFF
TGTGCCAGCAGTTACGGCCCACGAGGGGAGCTGTTTTTT
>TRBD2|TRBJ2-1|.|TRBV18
CASSPRDQSGKIEGNEQFF
TGTGCCAGCTCACCCCGAGACCAGAGCGGGAAGATAGAGGGGAATGAGCAGTTCTTC
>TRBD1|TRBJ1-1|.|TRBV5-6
CASSLVGGSNTEAFF
TGTGCCAGCAGCTTGGTAGGGGGCTCGAACACTGAAGCTTTCTTT
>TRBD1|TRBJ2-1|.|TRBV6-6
CASSQQGWKQFF
TGTGCCAGCAGTCAACAGGGGTGGAAGCAGTTCTTC
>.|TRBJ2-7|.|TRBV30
CAWSVQGYEQYF
TGTGCCTGGAGTGTACAGGGATACGAGCAGTACTTC
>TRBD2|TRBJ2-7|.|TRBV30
CAWSVQPGGEQYF
TGTGCCTGGAGTGTACAACCGGGAGGGGAGCAGTACTTC
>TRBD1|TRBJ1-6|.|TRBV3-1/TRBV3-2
CASSQEGLEGARGSPLHF
TGTGCCAGCAGCCAAGAAGGGTTGGAGGGGGCGCGGGGTTCACCCCTCCACTTT
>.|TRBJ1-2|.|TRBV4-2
CASSQDQNGGNGYTF
TGTGCCAGCAGCCAAGATCAAAACGGCGGGAATGGCTACACCTTC
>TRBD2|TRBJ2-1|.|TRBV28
CASSTEGLAAHNEQFF
TGTGCCAGCAGTACAGAGGGACTAGCGGCCCACAATGAGCAGTTCTTC
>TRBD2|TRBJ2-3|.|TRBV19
CASRSQRGGTDTQYF
TGTGCCAGTAGAAGCCAGCGGGGAGGCACAGATACGCAGTATTTT
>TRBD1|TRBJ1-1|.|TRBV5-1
CASSPGQGVTEAFF
TGCGCCAGCAGCCCCGGACAGGGGGTAACTGAAGCTTTCTTT
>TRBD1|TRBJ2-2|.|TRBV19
CASSMRGTGPPKTGELFF
TGTGCCAGTAGTATGAGGGGGACAGGGCCCCCGAAGACCGGGGAGCTGTTTTTT
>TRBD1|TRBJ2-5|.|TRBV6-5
CASRPTGGASKTQYF
TGTGCCAGCAGACCGACAGGGGGCGCTTCTAAGACCCAGTACTTC
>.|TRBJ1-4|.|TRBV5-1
CASSYDRGSEKLFF
TGCGCCAGCAGCTATGATCGGGGTAGTGAAAAACTGTTTTTT
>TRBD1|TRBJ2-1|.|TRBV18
CASSPAGTGYNEQFF
TGTGCCAGCTCACCAGCCGGGACAGGTTACAATGAGCAGTTCTTC
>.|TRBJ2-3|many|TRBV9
CASSANPGSADTQYF
TGTGCCAGCAGCGCCAACCCCGGGAGCGCAGATACGCAGTATTTT
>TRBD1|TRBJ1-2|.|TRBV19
CASRDGRGLLKGYTF
TGTGCCAGTAGAGATGGCAGGGGGCTACTAAAAGGCTACACCTTC
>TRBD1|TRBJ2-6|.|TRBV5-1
CASSLGTGHSGANVLTF
TGCGCCAGCAGCTTGGGGACAGGTCACTCTGGGGCCAACGTCCTGACTTTC
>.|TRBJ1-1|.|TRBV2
CASSEAPGGKPEAFF
TGTGCCAGCAGTGAAGCCCCAGGCGGGAAGCCTGAAGCTTTCTTT
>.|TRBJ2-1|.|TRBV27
CASSLEGTSSYNEQFF
TGTGCCAGCAGTTTGGAGGGGACGAGCTCCTACAATGAGCAGTTCTTC
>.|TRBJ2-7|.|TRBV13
CASSLGGSRDSYEQYF
TGTGCCAGCAGCTTAGGGGGGTCCCGGGACTCTTACGAGCAGTACTTC
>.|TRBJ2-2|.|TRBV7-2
CASSLRRRNTGELFF
TGTGCCAGCAGCTTAAGGCGGAGGAACACCGGGGAGCTGTTTTTT
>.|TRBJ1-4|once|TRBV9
CASSLEGGEGEKLFF
TGTGCCAGCAGCCTAGAGGGAGGGGAGGGTGAAAAACTGTTTTTT
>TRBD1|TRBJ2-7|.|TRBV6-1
CASSELRGQGYEQYF
TGTGCCAGCAGTGAATTACGTGGACAGGGATACGAGCAGTACTTC
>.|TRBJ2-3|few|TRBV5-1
CASSSSQGSGADTQYF
TGCGCCAGCAGTTCATCACAGGGTTCAGGGGCAGATACGCAGTATTTT
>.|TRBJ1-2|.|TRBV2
CASSDSRGDYGYTF
TGTGCCAGCAGTGATAGTCGGGGGGACTATGGCTACACCTTC
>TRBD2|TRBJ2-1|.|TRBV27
CASKGLAGEGEQFF
TGTGCCAGCAAGGGGCTAGCGGGGGAGGGTGAGCAGTTCTTC
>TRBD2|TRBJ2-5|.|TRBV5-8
CASSLGSGGQETQYF
TGTGCCAGCAGCTTGGGGAGCGGGGGGCAAGAGACCCAGTACTTC
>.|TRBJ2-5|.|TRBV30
CAWSALTGIVKTQYF
TGTGCCTGGAGCGCGCTAACAGGAATCGTAAAGACCCAGTACTTC
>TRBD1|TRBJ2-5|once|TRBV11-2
CASSSRTGPMTQYF
TGTGCCAGCAGCTCCCGGACAGGCCCCATGACCCAGTACTTC
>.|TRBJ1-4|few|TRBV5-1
CASSLSPQETNEKLFF
TGCGCCAGCAGCTTATCCCCCCAGGAAACTAATGAAAAACTGTTTTTT
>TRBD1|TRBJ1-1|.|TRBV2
CASRKDRGMNTEAFF
TGTGCCAGCAGGAAAGACAGGGGGATGAACACTGAAGCTTTCTTT
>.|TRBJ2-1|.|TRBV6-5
CASRGRWEQQFF
TGTGCCAGCAGAGGTCGGTGGGAGCAGCAGTTCTTC
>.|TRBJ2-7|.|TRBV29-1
CSASLATYEQYF
TGCAGCGCCAGTCTAGCGACCTACGAGCAGTACTTC
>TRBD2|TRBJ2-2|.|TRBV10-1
CASTPGLAGSPNTGELFF
TGCGCCAGCACCCCGGGACTAGCGGGGTCCCCGAACACCGGGGAGCTGTTTTTT
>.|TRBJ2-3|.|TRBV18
CASLTSSTDTQYF
TGTGCCAGCTTAACAAGTAGCACAGATACGCAGTATTTT
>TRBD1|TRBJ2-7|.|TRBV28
CAVLDRSQEQYF
TGTGCCGTTTTGGACAGGTCCCAGGAGCAGTACTTC
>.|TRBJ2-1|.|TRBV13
CASSLAPGVNNEQFF
TGTGCCAGCAGCTTAGCGCCGGGAGTAAATAATGAGCAGTTCTTC
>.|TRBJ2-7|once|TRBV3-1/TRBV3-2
CASSHTYEQYF
TGTGCCAGCAGCCACACCTACGAGCAGTACTTC
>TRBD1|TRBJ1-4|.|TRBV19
CASSPPGTGGGKLFF
TGTGCCAGTAGTCCCCCCGGGACAGGGGGCGGAAAACTGTTTTTT